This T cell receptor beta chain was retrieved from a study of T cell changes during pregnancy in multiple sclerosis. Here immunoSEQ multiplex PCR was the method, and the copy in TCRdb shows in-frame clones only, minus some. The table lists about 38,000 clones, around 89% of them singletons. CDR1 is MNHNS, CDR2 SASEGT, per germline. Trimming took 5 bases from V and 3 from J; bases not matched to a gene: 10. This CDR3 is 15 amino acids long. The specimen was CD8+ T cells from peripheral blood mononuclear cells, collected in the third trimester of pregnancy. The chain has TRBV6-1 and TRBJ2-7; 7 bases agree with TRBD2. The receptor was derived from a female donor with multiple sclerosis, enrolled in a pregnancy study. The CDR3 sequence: CASSSQGEGYYEQYF. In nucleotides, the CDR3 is TGTGCCAGCAGTTCCCAAGGGGAGGGATACTACGAGCAGTACTTC.